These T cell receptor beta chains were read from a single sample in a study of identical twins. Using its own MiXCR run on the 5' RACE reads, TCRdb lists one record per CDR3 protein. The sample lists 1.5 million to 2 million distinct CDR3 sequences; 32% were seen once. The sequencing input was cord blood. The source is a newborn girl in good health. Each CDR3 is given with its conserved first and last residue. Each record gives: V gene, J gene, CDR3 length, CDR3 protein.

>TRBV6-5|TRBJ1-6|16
CASSYLGVGDNSPLHF
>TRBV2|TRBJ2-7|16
CATIPGLAGLTYEQYF
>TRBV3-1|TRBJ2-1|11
CASSQAGRGFF
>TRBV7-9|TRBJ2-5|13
CASSLDGSKTQYF
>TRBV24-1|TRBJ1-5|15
CATSDRTGPNQPQHF
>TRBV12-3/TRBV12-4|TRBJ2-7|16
CASRGGGPGFYNEQYF
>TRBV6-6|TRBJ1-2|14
CASSYTGGDYGYTF
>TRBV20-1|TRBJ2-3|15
CSARDPDRGTDTQYF
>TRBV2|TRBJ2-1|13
CASKDGSYNEQFF
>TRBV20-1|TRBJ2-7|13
CSAYSGMGDEQYF
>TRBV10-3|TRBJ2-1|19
CAISEPKEPSGVSYNEQFF
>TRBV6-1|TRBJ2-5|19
CASRADTAAGAWDYNEQYF
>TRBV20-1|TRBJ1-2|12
CRTRGTDYGYTF
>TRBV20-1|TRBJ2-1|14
CSVLPPSSYNEQFF
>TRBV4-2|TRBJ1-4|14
CASSQDRTGGKLFF
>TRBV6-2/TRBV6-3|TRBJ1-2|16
CASSLMGTGGASGYTF
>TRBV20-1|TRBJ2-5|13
CSARATGLAGLFF